This T cell receptor (beta chain) was captured by sequencing in a study of early T cells in non-severe SARS-CoV-2 infection. From the 5' RACE reads, TCRdb called clonotypes with MiXCR, one entry per CDR3 protein. The data hold tens of thousands of distinct CDR3 sequences, with 10% to 15% observed a single time. Ten or more counts support this clonotype. CDR3 length: 15 amino acids. The ends lost 2 bases at V and 5 bases at J; junction bases unmatched: 6. Germline CDR1 reads SGHVS; CDR2 reads FQNEAQ. Sequenced: whole blood. The chain links TRBV7-8 to TRBJ2-3; TRBD2 matches at 8 bases. The sequence came from an adult who was a healthcare worker with PCR-confirmed SARS-CoV-2 infection or an uninfected control (not recorded which). The CDR3 here is CASSLRRGVGDTQYF. In DNA, the CDR3 is TGTGCCAGCAGCTTACGGCGGGGGGTAGGAGATACGCAGTATTTT.